This entry concerns a single T cell receptor beta chain. These data come from a study of CD8 T cells in Susac syndrome. Roughly 0.45 to 1 ug RNA was reverse transcribed with random hexamers. In TCRdb, the immunoSEQ multiplex PCR reads were re-called with MiXCR into one record per CDR3 protein. The sample contains roughly 52,000 distinct CDR3 sequences, around 93% of which appear only once. The V end lost 0 bases, the J end lost 3 bases, and 15 bases lay between the germline ends. The CDR3 extends over 17 amino acids. Germline V gene sequence: CDR1 LNHNV, CDR2 YYDKDF (reference sequence). The receptor was isolated from a human donor with Susac syndrome. V is TRBV15 and J is TRBJ1-5, with D perhaps matching TRBD1 (5 bases). Material for sequencing was CD8+ T cells from PBMCs. In DNA, the CDR3 is TGTGCCACCAGCAGAGATGCGGGGCCCGCCTCCAATCAGCCCCAGCATTTT. It codes for CATSRDAGPASNQPQHF.